This record looks at one T cell receptor (beta chain) sequence and its context. Preparation of the TCRbeta library used unique molecular identifiers. One entry per CDR3 protein, called by TCRdb with MiXCR from the PCR reads. Of approximately 400,000 distinct CDR3 sequences in the sample, around 9.9% were seen once. This entry is derived from a study of T-cell reconstitution after alpha-beta-depleted transplantation in children. The receptor was isolated from a human donor who donated a stem cell graft to a child with acute myeloid leukemia. This sample comprised PBMCs from the stem cell graft donor, obtained from the stem cell graft.

CDR3 loop: CASSLRQGITDTQYF. CDR3 nucleotide sequence: TGTGCCAGCAGTTTGCGACAGGGGATCACAGATACGCAGTATTTT. The chain carries TRBV12-3 or TRBV12-4 and TRBJ2-3, with 8 bases that match TRBD1. Trimming cost V 3 bases and J 2 bases; bases outside gene matches: 4. The CDR3 length is 15 residues.